Detailed here is one T cell receptor (beta chain). Its specificity is unknown. Donors counted as nominally healthy when sampled, yet unrecorded immune exposures were likely. The study ran its PCR with 60 Vbeta and 13 Jbeta primers. Here immunoSEQ multiplex PCR was the method, and the copy in TCRdb shows in-frame clones only, minus some. The sample includes under 100,000 clones, approximately 79% of them seen just once. This CDR3 has 15 residues. Germline trimming cut 3 bases from V and 9 bases from J; bases unmatched to any gene: 7. Germline CDR1 is MGHRA and CDR2 is YSYEKL. This entry is derived from a study of cytomegalovirus exposure and HLA in healthy donors. Study conclusions and caveats: In vitro checks showed that a few CMV-associated chains really do target CMV antigens. As immune exposure information, only CMV serostatus was available. At a 0.05 false discovery rate, a later analysis found 16,951 TCR beta sequences to be associated with HLA alleles.

V gene TRBV4-1 combines with J gene TRBJ2-1, with TRBD1 matching 11 bases. This receptor was obtained from a young man in good health and CMV-seronegative. Sequencing was done on a sample of PBMCs. The CDR3 region has the DNA TGCGCCAGCAGCCATGGACAGGGGGCGCGAGGTGAGCAGTTCTTC. Amino acids: CASSHGQGARGEQFF.